This TCR beta chain was recovered during a study of T-cell memory formation after mild COVID-19. Looking at the study overall: Largely, the TCR clusters proved donor specific.

This clonotype has more than one count but fewer than ten. Its specificity is not known. CDR1 and CDR2 from the germline V gene are GTSNPN and SVGIG (reference sequence). CDR3 size: 14 residues. V gave up 0 bases and J gave up 6 bases; unmatched junction bases: 3. Findings and caveats of the study: Memory cells collected pre-infection included some clones that later responded, suggesting cross-reactive memory joined. There was a balanced CD4/CD8 profile in clones contracting day 15 to 85, and later expanders leaned CD4+. The main location of contracting CD4+ clones was CM and EM, and that of contracting CD8+ clones was EMRA.

Each CDR3 protein is one row after TCRdb ran MiXCR on the 5' RACE reads. The repertoire has about 340,000 distinct CDR3 sequences, around a fifth of them found once; the top ten carry around 13%. This chain links TRBV30 with TRBJ1-1; 11 bases match TRBD1. The sample comprised PBMCs or a T cell subset sorted from them (not recorded which). This sequence originates from an adult woman who had mild COVID-19 (a few samples of this study predate the infection). Cell type and time point are not known. CDR3 residues: CAWSVGQGGAEAFF. The CDR3 nucleotides read TGTGCCTGGAGTGTGGGACAGGGGGGTGCTGAAGCTTTCTTT.